Here is one T cell receptor beta chain with its context. Its antigen remains unknown. The germline gives CDR1 SGHRS, CDR2 YFSETQ. The CDR3 is made up of 12 amino acids. The V end was cut by 0 bases, the J end by 8 bases, with 8 bases between. This record comes from a study of T cell responses to AZD1222 COVID-19 vaccine. This table comes from immunoSEQ multiplex PCR, and its TCRdb copy is limited to in-frame clones, with some not included. The sample yields over 75,000 clones, around 86% seen once. Study-wide results and limits: Clonal diversity may have been underestimated in mostly white British donors. A reported finding is that nearly half of spike-specific TCRs target unmutated variant regions.

The material sequenced was peripheral blood, taken on day 0 of AZD1222 vaccination. The rearrangement joins TRBV5-1 to TRBJ1-2; the D gene is possibly TRBD1 (5 bases). This TCR was recovered from an adult in good health. The CDR3 DNA sequence: TGCGCCAGCAGCTTGGCGGGGGAGGGCTACACCTTC. Translated: CASSLAGEGYTF.